The source of this T cell receptor beta chain is a study of T cell clonality in common variable immunodeficiency. Study results and caveats: Patient heterogeneity in the CVID cohort limited correlations between repertoire features and clinical complications. CVID subjects had higher TCRbeta clonality than healthy controls, most marked in about a third. In common variable immunodeficiency, TCR beta chains reportedly carried fewer deletions and N-nucleotide insertions.

CDR3 size: 11 residues. Per the germline V gene, CDR1 is GTSNPN and CDR2 is SVGIG (reference sequence). V was cut by 6 bases and J by 1 base, with 6 bases left in between. This clone showed up many times. Its antigen remains unidentified. The read ends 3 residues before the CDR3 terminus; that terminus is restored from the germline J gene. The table came from immunoSEQ multiplex PCR; TCRdb's copy has only in-frame clones and leaves some out. Sampling found under 45,000 clones, none seen once. This TCR derives from a person aged 18 to 70 in good health. Specimen: peripheral blood mononuclear cells. The chain carries TRBV30 and TRBJ1-2; no clear D. The CDR3 DNA, read in part, is TGTGCCTGCCCCTTTAACTATGGC. Its protein product is CACPFNYG. The whole CDR3 protein is CACPFNYGYTF. Drawing the rest from reference TRBV30 and TRBJ1-2, the complete variable domain is SQTIHQWPATLVQPVGSPLSLECTVEGTSNPNLYWYRQAAGRGLQLLFYSVGIGQISSEVPQNLSASRPQDRQFILSSKKLLLSDSGFYLCACPFNYGYTFGSGTRLTVV.